This T cell receptor (beta chain) was recorded in a study of CD8+CD57+ T cells in acquired aplastic anemia. Overall study context: Sorting CD4+ and CD8+ cells gave DNA averaging about 3.3 ug.

For CDR3 and TCR beta VDJ profiling, genomic DNA was the template used. MiXCR was run by TCRdb on the reads, yielding one entry per CDR3 protein. The repertoire includes 160,000 or so distinct CDR3 sequences, 47% of them detected once, and 1.1% sits in the top ten. This clonotype appeared a few times. Sequenced patients had shown CD8+CD57+ cell expansion by flow cytometry. Severe acquired aplastic anemia was present in all patients. The CDR3 runs 14 residues. Trimming took 1 base from V and 2 from J, leaving 8 bases between them. Germline CDR1 LNHNV, CDR2 YYDKDF (reference sequence). The source of this sequence is a human donor with aplastic anemia. The V call is TRBV15, the J call TRBJ2-5; TRBD1 is a possible D gene (6 bases). Material: sorted CD4+, CD8+, or CD8+CD57+ T cells (not recorded which) from PBMCs. The CDR3 sequence is CATSRGDKQETQYF. The CDR3 nucleotides read TGTGCCACCAGCAGAGGGGACAAACAAGAGACCCAGTACTTC.